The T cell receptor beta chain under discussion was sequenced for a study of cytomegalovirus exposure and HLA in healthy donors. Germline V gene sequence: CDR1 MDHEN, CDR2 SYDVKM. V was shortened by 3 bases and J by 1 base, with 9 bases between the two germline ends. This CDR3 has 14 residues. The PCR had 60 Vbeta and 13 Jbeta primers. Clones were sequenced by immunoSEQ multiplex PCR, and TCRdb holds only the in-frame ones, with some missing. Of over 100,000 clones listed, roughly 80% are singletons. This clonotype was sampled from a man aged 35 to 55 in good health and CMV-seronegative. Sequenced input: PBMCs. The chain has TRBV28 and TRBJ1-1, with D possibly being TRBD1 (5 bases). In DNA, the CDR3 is TGTGCCAGCAGTTTTAAAGGGGAGAACACTGAAGCTTTCTTT. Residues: CASSFKGENTEAFF. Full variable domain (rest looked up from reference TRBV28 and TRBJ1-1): DVKVTQSSRYLVKRTGEKVFLECVQDMDHENMFWYRQDPGLGLRLIYFSYDVKMKEKGDIPEGYSVSREKKERFSLILESASTNQTSMYLCASSFKGENTEAFFGQGTRLTVV.